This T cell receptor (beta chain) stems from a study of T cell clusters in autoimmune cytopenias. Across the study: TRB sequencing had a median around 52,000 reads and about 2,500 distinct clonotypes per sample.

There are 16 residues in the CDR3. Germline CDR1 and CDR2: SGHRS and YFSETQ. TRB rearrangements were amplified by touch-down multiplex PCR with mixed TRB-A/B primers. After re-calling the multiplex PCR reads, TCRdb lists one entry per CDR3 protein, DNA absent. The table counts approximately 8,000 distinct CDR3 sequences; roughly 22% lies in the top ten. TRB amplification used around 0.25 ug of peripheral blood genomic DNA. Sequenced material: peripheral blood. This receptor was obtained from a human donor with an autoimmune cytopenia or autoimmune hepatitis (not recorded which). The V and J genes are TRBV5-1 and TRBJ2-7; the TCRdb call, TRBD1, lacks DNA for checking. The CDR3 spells CASREEGSLGFYEQYF.